Shown below are 5 T cell receptor beta chains from a single sample sequenced in a study of CD8 T cells in Susac syndrome (dated by TCRdb to between 2018 and 2021). Library method: the immunoSEQ multiplex PCR assay. RNA was extracted using the RNeasy kit, and about 0.45 to 1 microgram was reverse transcribed with random hexamers. Using fastp at Q25 and MiXCR, TCRdb reprocessed the public reads and kept productive beta chains. A single entry per CDR3 protein holds the most common genes and DNA from its merged rows. The sample table shows around 170,000 distinct CDR3 sequences, and approximately 95% are seen once. Jointly, the top ten make up about 0.15% of the sample. The sample was CD8+ T cells from PBMCs. These receptors all come from a human donor with multiple sclerosis.

This clonotype was found once. The chain links TRBV27 to TRBJ2-1; D not resolved. This CDR3 spans 13 amino acids. V lost 0 bases, J lost 7 bases, and 7 bases lay in between. Per germline, CDR1 MNHEY and CDR2 SMNVEV (reference sequence). The CDR3 DNA sequence: TGTGCCAGCAGTTTATCGAGGAAGAATGAGCAGTTCTTC. It encodes CASSLSRKNEQFF.

The chain employs TRBV2 and TRBJ2-3; no firm D call. V lost 1 base and J 0 bases, leaving 8 bases between the germline ends. The CDR3 is 15 amino acids. The V gene's germline CDR1 is SNHLY and CDR2 FYNNEI. In nucleotides, the CDR3 is TGTGCCAGCAGTGAAGGGACGGCAAGCACAGATACGCAGTATTTT. This codes for CASSEGTASTDTQYF.

The chain uses TRBV5-4 and TRBJ2-2; 9 bases match TRBD1. With V trimmed by 4 bases and J by 1 base, 5 bases remained unmatched. Germline CDR1 SGHNT, CDR2 YYREEE (reference sequence). This CDR3 is 16 amino acids long. The CDR3 region has the DNA TGTGCCAGCAGCCCACCGGGACAGGGGAACACCGGGGAGCTGTTTTTT. It yields the protein CASSPPGQGNTGELFF. Full variable domain (outside the CDR3, taken from reference TRBV5-4 and TRBJ2-2): ETGVTQSPTHLIKTRGQQVTLRCSSQSGHNTVSWYQQALGQGPQFIFQYYREEENGRGNFPPRFSGLQFPNYSSELNVNALELDDSALYLCASSPPGQGNTGELFFGEGSRLTVL.

The rearrangement links TRBV11-2 to TRBJ1-1, with D unresolved. V lost 4 bases and J lost 0, with 18 bases in between. Germline CDR1 is SGHAT and CDR2 is FQNNGV. The length of the CDR3 is 17 residues. The CDR3 here is CASSSFGAVAMNTEAFF. In nucleotides, the CDR3 is TGTGCCAGCAGCTCCTTTGGTGCGGTGGCCATGAACACTGAAGCTTTCTTT.

This chain links TRBV14 with TRBJ1-1; D gene ambiguous. The V end was cut by 2 bases, the J end by 3 bases, with 7 bases between. The CDR3 is 13 residues long. CDR1 SGHDN and CDR2 FVKESK come from the germline V gene. CDR3 nucleotides: TGTGCCAGCAGCCAACAGGATTACACTGAAGCTTTCTTT. This encodes CASSQQDYTEAFF.